These 30 T cell receptor beta chains came from one sample sequenced in a study of post-analysis software for immune sequencing data. Every TCR beta cDNA library bore unique molecular identifiers. One entry per CDR3 protein results from TCRdb running MiXCR on the PCR reads. The table lists about 820,000 distinct CDR3 sequences, approximately 50% of them singletons. Their antigens remain unidentified. The study's findings and limits: In patients, TRBV5-6, TRBV5-1 and TRBV20-1 belonged to five or six TRBV segments found more frequently than in controls.

Sequencing used blood. The receptor source for this set is a girl under 18 with multiple sclerosis.

This chain links TRBV10-3 with TRBJ2-3, with D possibly TRBD2 on 7 matching bases. Germline assignment: CDR1 ENHRY and CDR2 SYGVKD. V lost 3 bases and J lost 3, with 16 bases in between. The CDR3 is 16 amino acids. This chain's CDR3 is CAISEGGAVSTDTQYF. The DNA for the CDR3 is TGTGCCATCAGTGAAGGGGGGGCTGTGTCGACAGATACGCAGTATTTT.

The chain links TRBV5-5 to TRBJ1-1; TRBD1 might be the D (6 bases). Trimming removed 3 bases at V and 4 bases at J, with 22 bases between. CDR1 is SGHKS and CDR2 is YYEKEE in the germline V gene (reference sequence). This CDR3 is built from 17 residues. The CDR3 protein is CASSWGGASLLSTEAFF. As DNA, the CDR3 is TGTGCCAGCAGCTGGGGGGGGGCTTCTCTTCTTAGCACTGAAGCTTTCTTT.

This chain links TRBV5-6 with TRBJ2-7; perhaps TRBD2 as D (5 bases). The CDR3 has 16 residues. Trimming left V 2 bases short and J 1 base short, with 16 bases between. The V gene's germline CDR1 is SGHDT and CDR2 YYEEEE. The CDR3 loop reads CASSFTLRRGSYEQYF. DNA of the CDR3: TGTGCCAGCAGCTTCACCCTCCGGCGAGGGTCCTACGAGCAGTACTTC.

The chain joins TRBV5-1 to TRBJ2-5, with D perhaps matching TRBD1 or TRBD2 (6 bases each). CDR1 SGHRS and CDR2 YFSETQ come from the germline V gene. This CDR3 has 15 residues. V was shortened by 4 bases and J by 3 bases, with 16 bases between the two germline ends. CDR3 protein: CASSQVGGREETQYF. The CDR3 DNA reads TGCGCCAGCAGCCAAGTCGGGGGCCGGGAAGAGACCCAGTACTTC.

The chain uses TRBV3-1 and TRBJ1-5; 7 bases map to TRBD1. This CDR3 has 15 amino acids. V lost 3 bases, J lost 4 bases, and 6 bases stayed unmatched. The germline V gene has CDR1 LGHDT and CDR2 YNNKEL (reference sequence). The CDR3 here is CASSQAGGRNQPQHF. CDR3 coding DNA: TGTGCCAGCAGCCAGGCAGGGGGTCGTAATCAGCCCCAGCATTTT.

This chain connects TRBV15 to TRBJ1-2; 7 bases are a match to TRBD1. Germline CDR1 is LNHNV and CDR2 is YYDKDF (reference sequence). V lost 0 bases, J lost 2 bases, and 9 bases stayed unmatched. The CDR3 covers 17 residues. In DNA form, the CDR3 reads TGTGCCACCAGCAGAGATCGGGGTCAGGGGGAAAACTATGGCTACACCTTC. It specifies CATSRDRGQGENYGYTF.

The chain has TRBV5-1 and TRBJ2-3; 8 positions match TRBD1. Germline-derived CDR1 and CDR2 are SGHRS and YFSETQ. This CDR3 spans 17 amino acids. Trimming removed 1 base from V and 3 bases from J; junction bases left unmatched: 10. CDR3 loop: CASSLTGGGLGTDTQYF. CDR3 bases: TGCGCCAGCAGCTTGACAGGGGGAGGTTTAGGGACAGATACGCAGTATTTT.

This clonotype came up a few times. The V and J genes are TRBV6-1 and TRBJ2-3; D perhaps matches TRBD2 (6 bases). Between the trimmed V and J ends, which lost 4 bases and 0 bases, there was a span of 17 bases. Germline V lookup: CDR1 MNHNS, CDR2 SASEGT. The CDR3 contains 17 residues. The CDR3 DNA reads TGTGCCAGCAGTGTACATTTTAGCGGTGCTAGCACAGATACGCAGTATTTT. It codes for CASSVHFSGASTDTQYF.

The chain uses TRBV25-1 and TRBJ2-1; TRBD2 agrees at 13 bases. The CDR3 is 17 amino acids. The junction had 10 bases not matched to a gene; V was cut back by 1 base and J by 10 bases. Looked up from germline, CDR1 is MGHDK and CDR2 is SYGVNS. This CDR3 is CASSEFSTSGRAKEQFF. For the CDR3, the DNA is TGTGCCAGCAGTGAATTTAGCACTAGCGGGAGGGCAAAGGAGCAGTTCTTC. The full variable domain, with the rest looked up from reference TRBV25-1 and TRBJ2-1, is EADIYQTPRYLVIGTGKKITLECSQTMGHDKMYWYQQDPGMELHLIHYSYGVNSTEKGDLSSESTVSRIRTEHFPLTLESARPSHTSQYLCASSEFSTSGRAKEQFFGPGTRLTVL.

The table lists this clonotype with a few counts. The chain combines TRBV5-1 with TRBJ1-2; possible D gene TRBD1, 5 bases. The CDR3 has 12 amino acids. Germline V gene data show CDR1 as SGHRS and CDR2 as YFSETQ. The V gene lost 4 bases and the J gene lost 8 bases, with 12 bases spanning the gap. Here the CDR3 reads CASSAVGRGYTF. The CDR3 region has the DNA TGCGCCAGCAGCGCAGTGGGACGGGGCTACACCTTC.

V usage is TRBV27 and J usage is TRBJ2-4; 7 nucleotides agree with TRBD2. CDR1 and CDR2 from the germline V gene are MNHEY and SMNVEV (reference sequence). This CDR3 is built from 13 residues. Trimming removed 4 bases from V and 13 bases from J; junction bases left unmatched: 10. The CDR3 DNA reads as TGTGCCAGCAGTTCCTCTACGCGGCGGGAGCAGTACTTC. Amino acids: CASSSSTRREQYF.

This chain uses TRBV6-5 with TRBJ2-7; 7 nucleotides align to TRBD2. The CDR3 loop spans 15 amino acids. Trimming at V came to 5 bases and at J to 2 bases, leaving 9 bases not matched to a gene. Germline values: CDR1 MNHEY, CDR2 SVGAGI. The CDR3, as DNA: TGTGCCAGCAGTGAGGAGAAAGCGGGGCCCTACGAGCAGTACTTC. Translating gives CASSEEKAGPYEQYF.

J is TRBJ1-4 and V is TRBV4-1, with D possibly being TRBD1 (5 bases). Trimming stripped 0 bases from V and 8 bases from J, with 13 bases between. Germline CDR1 is MGHRA and CDR2 is YSYEKL. This CDR3 region has 15 residues. The CDR3 loop reads CASSQDPGSGEKLFF. CDR3 sequence (DNA): TGCGCCAGCAGCCAAGACCCAGGGAGTGGGGAAAAACTGTTTTTT.

About this clonotype itself: A read error may account for a junction end that differs from germline. The genes are TRBV3-1 and TRBJ1-2, with D uncertain. This CDR3 is 12 amino acids long. CDR1 is LGHDT, CDR2 YNNKEL, per germline (reference sequence). Here the CDR3 reads CARSQGGYGYTF. The CDR3 DNA reads as TGTGCCCGCAGCCAAGGAGGTTATGGCTACACCTTC.

This clonotype was picked up many times. The chain combines TRBV7-3 with TRBJ2-1, with TRBD1 identical over 11 bases. V lost 4 bases to trimming and J lost 4 bases; unmatched junction nucleotides: 3. The CDR3 is made up of 15 amino acids. Per the germline V gene, CDR1 is SGHTA and CDR2 is FQGTGA. The chain's CDR3 is CASSSGTGGYNEQFF. DNA for the CDR3: TGTGCCAGCAGCTCCGGGACAGGGGGTTACAATGAGCAGTTCTTC.

The genes are TRBV30 and TRBJ2-7; weak D call: TRBD2 (6 bases). Trimming cost V 0 bases and J 6 bases, with 9 bases left between them. Per the germline V gene, CDR1 is GTSNPN and CDR2 is SVGIG (reference sequence). The CDR3 runs to 12 residues. The CDR3 here is CAWSVSGVEQYF. The CDR3 region has the DNA TGTGCCTGGAGTGTATCGGGGGTCGAGCAGTACTTC.

This clonotype was observed a handful of times. This rearrangement joins TRBV3-1 to TRBJ1-2; D call uncertain. Germline lookup yields CDR1 LGHDT and CDR2 YNNKEL (reference sequence). Between the trimmed V and J ends, which lost 4 bases and 2 bases, there was a span of 11 bases. The CDR3 length is 14 residues. This CDR3 reads CASSPRTLNYGYTF. DNA for the CDR3: TGTGCCAGCAGCCCTAGAACACTGAACTATGGCTACACCTTC.

The gene calls are TRBV7-2 and TRBJ1-2; unclear D gene. The CDR3 runs 13 residues. Germline CDR1 is SGHTA and CDR2 is FQGNSA. Trimming took 1 base from V and 7 from J, leaving 10 bases between them. The CDR3 DNA reads as TGTGCCAGCAGCTTAGGGTGGATGGGTGGCTACACCTTC. Amino acid sequence: CASSLGWMGGYTF. The variable domain in full, completed from reference TRBV7-2 and TRBJ1-2, reads GAGVSQSPSNKVTEKGKDVELRCDPISGHTALYWYRQSLGQGLEFLIYFQGNSAPDKSGLPSDRFSAERTGGSVSTLTIQRTQQEDSAVYLCASSLGWMGGYTFGSGTRLTVV.

The V call is TRBV27, the J call TRBJ2-6; the D gene is possibly TRBD1 (5 bases). Per germline, CDR1 MNHEY and CDR2 SMNVEV (reference sequence). The CDR3 extends over 18 amino acids. V was shortened by 7 bases and J by 4 bases, with 23 bases between the two germline ends. The CDR3 reads CASIPSAVSRAGANVLTF. For the CDR3, the DNA is TGTGCCAGCATTCCCTCGGCGGTAAGCAGGGCCGGGGCCAACGTCCTGACTTTC.

The J gene is TRBJ2-4, the V gene TRBV4-1; 11 bases map to TRBD2. This CDR3 region has 18 residues. Germline CDR1 and CDR2: MGHRA and YSYEKL. Trimming removed 0 bases from V and 13 bases from J; junction bases left unmatched: 17. DNA for the CDR3: TGCGCCAGCAGCCAAGATAGGTGGCCTAGCGGGAGGTCCGGAGAGCAGTACTTC. Amino acid sequence: CASSQDRWPSGRSGEQYF.

The chain joins TRBV5-1 to TRBJ2-7, with D possibly being TRBD2 (6 bases). The better agreement between TRBJ2-5 and the DNA end casts doubt on the J call. The germline gives CDR1 SGHRS, CDR2 YFSETQ. This CDR3 comprises 14 residues. The CDR3 region is CASSSTWGEATQYF. CDR3 sequence (DNA): TGCGCCAGCAGCTCTACGTGGGGGGAAGCGACCCAGTACTTC.

This clonotype was recorded a few times. The CDR3 is CSATRETGYNEQFF. For the CDR3, the DNA is TGCAGCGCTACCCGAGAAACCGGCTACAATGAGCAGTTCTTC. The chain couples TRBV29-1 to TRBJ2-1; D call uncertain. Trimming took off 7 bases at V and 3 bases at J, with 16 bases between the two ends. In germline, CDR1 is SQVTM, CDR2 ANQGSEA. This CDR3 comprises 14 residues.

J is TRBJ2-1 and V is TRBV4-1; 14 nucleotides line up with TRBD2. The CDR3 runs to 16 residues. The V gene end was trimmed by 0 bases and the J gene end by 13 bases; junction bases not matched to a gene: 8. Germline V gene sequence: CDR1 MGHRA, CDR2 YSYEKL. CDR3 loop: CASSQDRLAGGSEQFF. The CDR3 DNA reads TGCGCCAGCAGCCAAGATAGACTAGCGGGAGGGTCTGAACAGTTCTTC.

This clonotype has a handful of counts. CDR3 sequence reads: CASTRGFYNEQFF. The CDR3 DNA follows: TGTGCCAGCACCCGGGGGTTCTACAATGAGCAGTTCTTC. The V call is TRBV12-3 or TRBV12-4, the J call TRBJ2-1, with D maybe TRBD2 (6 bases). The length of the CDR3 is 13 residues. V was trimmed by 7 bases and J by 3 bases, leaving 10 bases between them.

The V and J genes are TRBV6-2 or TRBV6-3 and TRBJ2-1, with 7 bases that match TRBD1. From germline, CDR1 is MNHEY and CDR2 SVGEGT. This CDR3 has 13 residues. The V gene end was trimmed by 7 bases and the J gene end by 9 bases; junction bases not matched to a gene: 9. CDR3: CASTETGVGEQFF. CDR3 nucleotides: TGTGCCAGCACTGAAACAGGGGTGGGTGAGCAGTTCTTC.

In its sample, this clonotype was seen once. The chain couples TRBV21-1 to TRBJ2-7; the D call in the table, TRBD1, was not verified against the DNA. The J call may be incorrect, as the DNA end agrees better with TRBJ2-4. TRBV21-1 is a known pseudogene. The CDR3 is 14 amino acids. Written as DNA, the CDR3 is TGTGCCAGCGGCGACAGGGTTACGAAAAACATTCAGTACTTC. Translated, it gives CASGDRVTKNIQYF.

This clonotype was detected only a few times. The rearrangement joins TRBV27 to TRBJ2-7; possible D gene TRBD2, 5 bases. Deletions cut 2 bases from V and 4 bases from J, with 12 bases between. Germline lookup yields CDR1 MNHEY and CDR2 SMNVEV (reference sequence). The CDR3 sequence is 14 residues long. As DNA, the CDR3 is TGTGCCAGCAGTTTAAAGGGTACGGGGTACGAGCAGTACTTC. Its translation: CASSLKGTGYEQYF.

The gene calls are TRBV29-1 and TRBJ1-2, with no clear D. CDR3 length equals 13 residues. The germline gives CDR1 SQVTM, CDR2 ANQGSEA. V was cut by 3 bases and J by 2 bases, with 10 bases left in between. The CDR3 bases are TGCAGCGTTGAGATTGGAGGGAACTATGGCTACACCTTC. Amino acids: CSVEIGGNYGYTF.

The gene calls are TRBV20-1 and TRBJ2-1; no firm D call. Deletions cut 3 bases from V and 5 bases from J, with 14 bases between. CDR3 length: 14 amino acids. Germline loops: CDR1 DFQATT, CDR2 SNEGSKA (reference sequence). The CDR3, as DNA: TGCAGTGCTAGCGGGCCCACCTCAAACAATGAGCAGTTCTTC. Translated: CSASGPTSNNEQFF.

This clonotype was seen once. This chain uses TRBV20-1 with TRBJ1-2; D perhaps matches TRBD1 (5 bases). Trimming shortened V by 5 bases and J by 6 bases, and 16 bases separated the two germline ends. Germline V gene sequence: CDR1 DFQATT, CDR2 SNEGSKA (reference sequence). The CDR3 sequence is 13 residues long. The CDR3 DNA reads TGCAGTGCTCCCGGGACTGAAGTGAATGGCTACACCTTC. Translation: CSAPGTEVNGYTF.